This T cell receptor beta chain comes out of a study of type 1 and type 2 diabetes patients. Concerning this clonotype itself: Antigen: not known.

PCR was run on genomic DNA. Multiplex PCR with 30 forward and 13 reverse primers amplified the TCR beta CDR3. MiXCR was run by TCRdb on the multiplex PCR reads, yielding one entry per CDR3 protein. This sample yields a few hundred thousand distinct CDR3 sequences, of which around 50% are seen a single time; approximately 15% belongs to the top ten. Study-level results: Highly-expanded CD4+ clones were few in type 2 diabetes, median one, roughly 4% of reads.

V lost 3 bases and J 2 bases, leaving 10 bases between the germline ends. The germline gives CDR1 MGHDK, CDR2 SYGVNS. The CDR3 covers 14 residues. This TCR was sampled from a man between 18 and 29 years old with type 2 diabetes. The sample comprised peripheral blood mononuclear cells (PBMCs). The chain couples TRBV25-1 to TRBJ1-1; D not certain. The CDR3 DNA sequence: TGTGCCAGCAGTGATGATAGCGGAAACACTGAAGCTTTCTTT. Translating gives CASSDDSGNTEAFF.